This T cell receptor beta chain originates from a study of T-cell reconstitution after alpha-beta-depleted transplantation in children. Overall study findings and caveats: Several hundred expanded graft clones reportedly supplied alpha-beta T cells about two months after transplant.

Germline CDR1 reads MNHNS; CDR2 reads SASEGT. The CDR3 sequence is 14 residues long. V dropped 6 bases and J dropped 9; count of bases not matched to a gene: 11. Unique molecular identifiers tagged the TCRbeta library. TCRdb re-analysed the PCR reads in MiXCR, keeping a single row per CDR3 protein. Among 5,500 to 8,500 distinct CDR3 sequences listed, approximately 5% were seen once. This clonotype has ten or more counts. What it binds is unknown. The sequencing used PBMCs, mostly from graft donor cells, collected 180 days after TCRalphabeta/CD19-depleted stem cell transplant. The chain combines TRBV6-1 with TRBJ1-2, with 9 bases matching TRBD1. The clonotype comes from a child less than two years old who had a stem cell transplant for acute myeloid leukemia, so the T cells may come from the graft donor. CDR3 DNA: TGTGCCAGCAGGGATCCGGGACAGGGTAGACGCTACACCTTC. Amino acids: CASRDPGQGRRYTF.